The present entry profiles one T cell receptor beta chain with its context. This clonotype was observed a handful of times. Its antigen specificity is not known. No base quality information exists; no much larger clone differs at one position. The sample comes from a study of CD8 T cells in ankylosing spondylitis (dated 2017 in TCRdb). Background for the entire study: The study profiled T cell receptor beta repertoires in healthy donors and ankylosing spondylitis patients to find disease-linked TCR variants. The full study cohort comprised approximately 23 ankylosing spondylitis patients and roughly 100 healthy donors. Peripheral blood was sampled, and synovial fluid was additionally collected from ankylosing spondylitis patients.

This sample was sequenced with an Illumina HiSeq 2500. Quantitative 5'-RACE with molecular barcodes was the method used to prepare the TCR beta libraries. The study's own analysis went as follows. To identify disease-linked TCR variants, a new computational method was used, one built on a probabilistic model of VDJ rearrangement. TCRdb ran its own pipeline on the public reads, namely fastp trimming at Q25 and MiXCR clone calling, and kept in-frame beta chains. Each CDR3 protein gets just one entry, which takes the most common genes and DNA from the rows behind it. The V and J calls were determined by TCRdb, not by the authors. The sample contains fewer than 400,000 distinct CDR3 sequences, 14% to 15% of them found a single time. The ten largest clonotypes hold roughly 0.99% of the sample. The investigation overall reported the following: Some motif variants had previously been reported in the synovial fluid and blood of reactive arthritis patients, which suggests shared mechanisms of disease initiation. The disease-linked clones were reported as significantly enriched in matched synovial fluid samples from ankylosing spondylitis patients. Blood from ankylosing spondylitis patients appeared to be characterized by a TCR beta motif composed of 7 to 9 highly homologous amino acid variants. A CD8+ phenotype was shown by the disease-linked clones, which were found at relatively low frequencies in peripheral blood.

Cut back by 2 bases and 4 bases, the V and J ends lie 12 bases apart. CDR1 and CDR2 are drawn from the germline V gene: SGHTA, FQGNSA. Inclusive of the bounding cysteine and phenylalanine, the CDR3 is 15 residues long. This entry keeps only the CDR3 DNA: 45 bases, framed from base 1. The receptor was derived from a male donor with ankylosing spondylitis or in good health (not recorded which). Input material: blood, either unsorted or a sorted T cell fraction (not recorded which). The chain is made from TRBV7-2 and TRBJ1-5; the best D guess is TRBD1, with 5 bases matching. The CDR3 has the sequence CASSLSRDLNQPQHF. The nucleotide sequence reads as follows: TGTGCCAGCAGCTTATCCCGGGACCTGAATCAGCCCCAGCATTTT.